The clone carrying this TCR beta chain was counted between two and nine times. Antigen specificity is unknown. Germline V gene data show CDR1 as MNHEY and CDR2 as SVGEGT. V was cut by 6 bases and J by 0 bases, with 5 bases left in between. The CDR3 has 12 amino acids. This entry belongs to a study of T cell repertoires in cytomegalovirus infection. The wider study: Matching HLA type, along with CMV infection, was indicated by public TCR beta signatures.

TCRdb analysed the reads with MiXCR anew, one entry per CDR3 protein. The data contain about half a million distinct CDR3 sequences, 33% of them singletons. The chain carries TRBV6-2 or TRBV6-3 and TRBJ1-1; possible D gene TRBD1, 5 bases. This receptor was obtained from a human donor in good health (CMV status not recorded). Some clones in this sample may be carry-over from other donors' samples. The sequences come from cultured PBMCs, collected from culture after CMV antigen stimulation. The CDR3 is CASRDMNTEAFF. The DNA of the CDR3 is TGTGCCAGCAGGGACATGAACACTGAAGCTTTCTTT.